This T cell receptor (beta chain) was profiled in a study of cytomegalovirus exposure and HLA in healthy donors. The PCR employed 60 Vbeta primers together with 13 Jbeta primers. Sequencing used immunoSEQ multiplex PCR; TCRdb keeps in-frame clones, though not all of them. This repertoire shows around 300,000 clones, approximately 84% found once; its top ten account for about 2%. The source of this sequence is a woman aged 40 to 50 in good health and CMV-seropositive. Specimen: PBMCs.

The CDR3 coding sequence is TGTGCCATCAAGGGAGAACGCAAGGAGACCCAGTACTTC. It codes for CAIKGERKETQYF. The chain carries TRBV10-3 and TRBJ2-5, with D maybe TRBD2 (5 bases). In germline, CDR1 is ENHRY, CDR2 SYGVKD. The germline V and J ends were trimmed by 7 bases and 5 bases, with 14 bases remaining between them. CDR3 length: 13 residues.